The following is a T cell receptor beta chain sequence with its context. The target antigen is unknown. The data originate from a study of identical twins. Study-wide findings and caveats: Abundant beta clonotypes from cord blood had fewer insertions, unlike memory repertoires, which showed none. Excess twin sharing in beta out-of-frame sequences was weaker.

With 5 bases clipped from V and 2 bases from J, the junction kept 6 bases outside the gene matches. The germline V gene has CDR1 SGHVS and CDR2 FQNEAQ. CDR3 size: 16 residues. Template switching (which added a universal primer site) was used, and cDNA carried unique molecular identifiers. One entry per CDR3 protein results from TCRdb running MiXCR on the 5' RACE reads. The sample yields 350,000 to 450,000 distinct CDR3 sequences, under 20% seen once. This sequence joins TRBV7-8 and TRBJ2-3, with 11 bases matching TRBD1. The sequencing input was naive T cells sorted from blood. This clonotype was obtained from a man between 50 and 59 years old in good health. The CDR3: CASSLGTGGHTDTQYF. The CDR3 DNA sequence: TGTGCCAGCAGCCTCGGGACAGGGGGACACACAGATACGCAGTATTTT.